The 24 T cell receptor beta chains below all came from one sample that was sequenced in a study of response to subunit inactivated influenza vaccine. Using its own MiXCR run on the RT-PCR reads, TCRdb lists one record per CDR3 protein. The sample holds 300,000 to 350,000 distinct CDR3 sequences, around 22% seen once. The sample consisted of PBMCs from blood, taken approximately 20 months after vaccination. The receptors were sampled from a man between 45 and 75 years old who received an inactivated influenza vaccine.

The chain links TRBV7-8 to TRBJ1-5; no firm D call. This CDR3 has 15 residues. Trimming removed 1 base at V and 3 bases at J, with 10 bases between. Germline CDR1 and CDR2: SGHVS and FQNEAQ. For the CDR3, the DNA is TGTGCCAGCAGCTTAGAACTAGGGCCCAATCAGCCCCAGCATTTT. The encoded protein is CASSLELGPNQPQHF.

This clonotype has a handful of counts. This chain uses TRBV12-3 or TRBV12-4 with TRBJ1-2, with D possibly matching TRBD1 (5 bases). Trimming took 6 bases from V and 7 from J, leaving 15 bases between them. The CDR3 totals 13 residues. The CDR3 coding sequence is TGTGCCAGCAGCCCCCGGGACGTTCGTGGCTACACCTTC. It is translated as CASSPRDVRGYTF.

This rearrangement joins TRBV20-1 to TRBJ2-2; D call uncertain. The CDR3 is 17 residues long. V gave up 3 bases and J gave up 3 bases, with 20 bases separating them. CDR1 and CDR2 (germline): DFQATT, SNEGSKA (reference sequence). In DNA form, the CDR3 reads TGCAGTGCTAGCTCCCCCCACAGAAATAGGGACACCGGGGAGCTGTTTTTT. Its protein is CSASSPHRNRDTGELFF.

The rearrangement uses TRBV9 and TRBJ2-1; 7 bases fit TRBD2. The CDR3 runs 15 residues. Germline CDR1 SGDLS, CDR2 YYNGEE. J was trimmed by 2 bases and V by 3 bases; bases with no gene match: 5. The DNA of the CDR3 is TGTGCCAGCAGCGAGGGAGGGCCGGCCTACAATGAGCAGTTCTTC. The encoded protein is CASSEGGPAYNEQFF. The complete variable domain, with remaining parts taken from reference TRBV9 and TRBJ2-1, reads DSGVTQTPKHLITATGQRVTLRCSPRSGDLSVYWYQQSLDQGLQFLIQYYNGEERAKGNILERFSAQQFPDLHSELNLSSLELGDSALYFCASSEGGPAYNEQFFGPGTRLTVL.

This clonotype was detected a few times. V gene TRBV12-3 or TRBV12-4 combines with J gene TRBJ1-5; TRBD1 is a possible D gene (6 bases). Trimming left V 1 base short and J 9 bases short, with 16 bases between. The CDR3 spans 15 residues. CDR3 region: CASSLEGTPRVPQHF. CDR3 coding DNA: TGTGCCAGCAGTTTAGAGGGGACACCCCGGGTGCCCCAGCATTTT.

This clonotype was observed a handful of times. This chain links TRBV27 with TRBJ1-1; D ambiguous. Trimming cost V 2 bases and J 1 base, with 11 bases left between them. The CDR3 has 15 residues. Per germline, CDR1 MNHEY and CDR2 SMNVEV (reference sequence). The CDR3, as DNA: TGTGCCAGCAGTTTAGGGGTAGGGAAGAACACTGAAGCTTTCTTT. It translates to CASSLGVGKNTEAFF.

The chain has TRBV20-1 and TRBJ1-1; D gene uncertain. V shed 3 bases and J shed 3 bases, with 17 bases lying between them. Per germline, CDR1 DFQATT and CDR2 SNEGSKA (reference sequence). There are 15 residues in the CDR3. CDR3 amino acids: CSARVVRFGHTEAFF. CDR3 coding DNA: TGCAGTGCTAGGGTCGTCAGGTTTGGTCACACTGAAGCTTTCTTT.

In this sample, this clonotype turned up a few times. The chain couples TRBV7-2 to TRBJ2-2, with 9 bases identical to TRBD1. This CDR3 has 15 amino acids. V shed 6 bases and J 5 bases; nucleotides not matched to a gene: 7. Germline V gives CDR1 SGHTA, CDR2 FQGNSA. The chain's CDR3 is CASRTGTGRTGELFF. DNA of the CDR3: TGTGCCAGCAGAACCGGGACAGGGAGGACCGGGGAGCTGTTTTTT.

This clonotype was detected a few times. The V and J genes are TRBV20-1 and TRBJ1-1; TRBD1 might be the D (6 bases). This CDR3 has 14 amino acids. The V gene's germline CDR1 is DFQATT and CDR2 SNEGSKA (reference sequence). Trimming left V 6 bases short and J 2 bases short, with 16 bases between. This CDR3 is CSALRGGVNTEAFF. The CDR3 nucleotides are TGCAGTGCCCTAAGAGGGGGGGTCAACACTGAAGCTTTCTTT.

This clonotype was observed at least ten times. V is TRBV4-1 and J is TRBJ1-6; D call uncertain. CDR3 length: 12 amino acids. The germline gives CDR1 MGHRA, CDR2 YSYEKL. V was trimmed by 4 bases and J by 14 bases, leaving 12 bases between them. This CDR3 is CASSPTIGSLHF. The CDR3 DNA is TGCGCCAGCAGCCCCACTATCGGGTCCCTCCACTTT.

The gene calls are TRBV7-2 and TRBJ1-6, with unresolved D. Trimming took off 2 bases at V and 4 bases at J, with 9 bases between the two ends. This CDR3 has 15 amino acids. CDR1 and CDR2 (germline): SGHTA, FQGNSA. CDR3 coding DNA: TGTGCCAGCAGCTTAAGGTCGGGTTATAATTCACCCCTCCACTTT. Translated: CASSLRSGYNSPLHF.

The rearrangement joins TRBV20-1 to TRBJ1-5; the D gene is possibly TRBD1 (6 bases). V was trimmed by 5 bases and J by 0 bases, leaving 20 bases between them. The CDR3 has 17 amino acids. Germline V gene sequence: CDR1 DFQATT, CDR2 SNEGSKA (reference sequence). The CDR3 region has the DNA TGCAGTGCTGGAGGGCAGTGGGGGGGCGCTAGCAATCAGCCCCAGCATTTT. It encodes CSAGGQWGGASNQPQHF.

This clonotype was counted only a few times. The V and J genes are TRBV4-2 and TRBJ2-3, with TRBD1 matching over 7 bases. V lost 4 bases to trimming and J lost 1 base; unmatched junction nucleotides: 8. This CDR3 spans 16 amino acids. The V gene's germline CDR1 is LGHNA and CDR2 YNFKEQ. The CDR3 DNA follows: TGTGCCAGCAGCCTTGTGTTAGGGGGCCGCACAGATACGCAGTATTTT. As protein: CASSLVLGGRTDTQYF.

This clonotype was recorded a few times. This chain links TRBV7-9 with TRBJ2-1; D is perhaps TRBD1 (6 bases). The germline gives CDR1 SEHNR, CDR2 FQNEAQ (reference sequence). Deletions cut 5 bases from V and 9 bases from J, with 14 bases between. This CDR3 is built from 13 residues. The CDR3 nucleotides read TGTGCCAGCAGCCCGTTCGGACAGATTGAGCAGTTCTTC. This codes for CASSPFGQIEQFF.

This clonotype has at least ten counts. The V gene is TRBV5-1, the J gene TRBJ1-5; D not certain. V lost 4 bases, J lost 3 bases, and 14 bases lay in between. Germline-derived CDR1 and CDR2 are SGHRS and YFSETQ. The CDR3 runs 15 residues. CDR3: CASSLEGQLNQPQHF. In DNA, the CDR3 is TGCGCCAGCAGCCTGGAAGGCCAGCTCAATCAGCCCCAGCATTTT.

The J gene is TRBJ2-2, the V gene TRBV7-2, with 9 bases lining up with TRBD2. In germline, CDR1 is SGHTA, CDR2 FQGNSA. The CDR3 runs to 16 residues. V lost 5 bases and J lost 3; bases outside the gene matches: 7. CDR3 protein: CASSNPSGTYTGELFF. The DNA of the CDR3 is TGTGCCAGCAGCAACCCTAGCGGGACCTACACCGGGGAGCTGTTTTTT.

The CDR3: CAISESGTYQETQYF. The CDR3 coding sequence is TGTGCCATCAGTGAGTCTGGGACTTACCAAGAGACCCAGTACTTC. The chain recombines TRBV10-3 with TRBJ2-5, with a weak D call TRBD2 (6 bases). The CDR3 runs to 15 residues. Germline V lookup: CDR1 ENHRY, CDR2 SYGVKD. Between the trimmed V and J ends, which lost 0 bases and 0 bases, there was a span of 8 bases.

This clonotype has just a few counts. This chain joins TRBV7-9 and TRBJ2-1, with D perhaps matching TRBD2 (6 bases). This CDR3 has 15 residues. V shed 2 bases and J shed 7 bases, with 15 bases lying between them. CDR1 SEHNR and CDR2 FQNEAQ come from the germline V gene (reference sequence). Here the CDR3 DNA reads TGTGCCAGCAGCTTAAGTTTAGCGGCCTGGAATGAGCAGTTCTTC. Its translation is CASSLSLAAWNEQFF.

V usage is TRBV29-1 and J usage is TRBJ2-5; tentatively, D is TRBD2 (6 bases). The germline V and J ends were trimmed by 8 bases and 3 bases, with 13 bases remaining between them. In germline, CDR1 is SQVTM, CDR2 ANQGSEA. The CDR3 loop spans 12 amino acids. The CDR3, as DNA: TGCAGCTTTTCCGGAGGGGAAGAGACCCAGTACTTC. It specifies CSFSGGEETQYF.

V gene TRBV5-1 combines with J gene TRBJ2-2; D is unresolved. Trimming removed 4 bases at V and 5 bases at J, with 9 bases between. The CDR3 is 13 residues long. Germline V gene sequence: CDR1 SGHRS, CDR2 YFSETQ. The CDR3 loop is CASSLDFTGELFF. CDR3 DNA: TGCGCCAGCAGCCTCGACTTTACCGGGGAGCTGTTTTTT.

This clonotype was seen a handful of times. The V call is TRBV7-2, the J call TRBJ1-5; 7 bases line up with TRBD1. Germline lookup yields CDR1 SGHTA and CDR2 FQGNSA. The CDR3 runs to 14 residues. Losses at the gene ends were 5 bases for V and 4 bases for J; bases not matched to a gene: 5. The CDR3 is CASSTGQPNQPQHF. CDR3 bases: TGTGCCAGCAGCACGGGACAGCCAAATCAGCCCCAGCATTTT.

This clonotype was detected ten times or more. The genes are TRBV6-5 and TRBJ1-2; D gene ambiguous. Germline V gene sequence: CDR1 MNHEY, CDR2 SVGAGI. The V end lost 0 bases, the J end lost 2 bases, and 10 bases lay between the germline ends. This CDR3 has 15 residues. The CDR3 DNA follows: TGTGCCAGCAGTTACTCGGGCCGATTAAACTATGGCTACACCTTC. Translating gives CASSYSGRLNYGYTF.

The chain combines TRBV30 with TRBJ2-3, with 7 bases aligning to TRBD1. The CDR3 totals 14 residues. CDR1 is GTSNPN, CDR2 SVGIG, per germline (reference sequence). The V and J ends lost 1 base and 0 bases, in that order; junction bases with no gene match: 1. The CDR3: CAWSAGGSTDTQYF. The CDR3, as DNA: TGTGCCTGGAGTGCAGGGGGAAGCACAGATACGCAGTATTTT.

The J gene is TRBJ2-7, the V gene TRBV6-5, with D maybe TRBD1 (6 bases). V gave up 2 bases and J gave up 0 bases, with 14 bases separating them. This CDR3 is 16 amino acids long. Germline CDR1 and CDR2: MNHEY and SVGAGI. In DNA, the CDR3 is TGTGCCAGCAGTTACGCCAGGGGTCATAGCTCCTACGAGCAGTACTTC. Translated: CASSYARGHSSYEQYF.